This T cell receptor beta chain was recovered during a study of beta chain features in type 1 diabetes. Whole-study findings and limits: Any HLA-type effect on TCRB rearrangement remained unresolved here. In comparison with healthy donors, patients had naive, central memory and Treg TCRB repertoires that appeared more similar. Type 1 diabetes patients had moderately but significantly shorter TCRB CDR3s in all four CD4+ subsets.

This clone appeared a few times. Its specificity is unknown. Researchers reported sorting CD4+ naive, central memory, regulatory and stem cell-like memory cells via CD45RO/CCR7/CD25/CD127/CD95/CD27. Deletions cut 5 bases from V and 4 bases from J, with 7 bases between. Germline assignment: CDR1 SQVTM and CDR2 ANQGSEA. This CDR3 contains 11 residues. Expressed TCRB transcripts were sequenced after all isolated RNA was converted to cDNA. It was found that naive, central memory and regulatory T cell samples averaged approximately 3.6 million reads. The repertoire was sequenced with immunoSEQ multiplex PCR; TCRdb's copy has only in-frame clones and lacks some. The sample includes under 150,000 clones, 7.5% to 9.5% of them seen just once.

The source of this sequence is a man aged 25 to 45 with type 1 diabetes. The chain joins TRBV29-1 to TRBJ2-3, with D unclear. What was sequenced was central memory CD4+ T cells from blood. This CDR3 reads CSVYSSDTQYF. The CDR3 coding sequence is TGCAGCGTTTATAGTTCAGATACGCAGTATTTT.